A selection of T cell receptor beta chains follows, all from one sample in a study of blood T cell repertoires in COVID-19. TCRdb's copy holds only in-frame clones and misses some; the assay was immunoSEQ multiplex PCR. The sample carries approximately 200,000 clones, roughly four fifths recorded once. The sequenced sample consisted of PBMCs or T cells enriched from blood (not recorded which). The receptors derive from a man between 60 and 75 years old who had recovered from COVID-19. Both conserved end residues are part of each CDR3. The D gene is left open where the match is weak. Rows may omit the clone size; those that give it use once, few, many or a size class.

j_call clone_size v_call d_call cdr3_aa cdr3_nt
TRBJ1-6 NA TRBV6-5 NA CASRTDGRSQRENF TGTGCCAGCAGGACCGACGGAAGATCGCAGAGGGAGAACTTT
TRBJ1-5 NA TRBV15 TRBD1 CATSRDFGTGGGQPQHF TGTGCCACCAGCAGAGATTTTGGGACAGGGGGCGGGCAGCCCCAGCATTTT
TRBJ2-3 NA TRBV14 NA CASSATGAGTQYF TGTGCCAGCAGCGCGACGGGAGCTGGTACGCAGTATTTT
TRBJ2-3 NA TRBV7-2 TRBD1 CASSQNRGRAQYF TGTGCCAGCAGCCAAAACAGGGGGCGCGCGCAGTATTTT
TRBJ1-6 NA TRBV7-2 NA CASSLRGYRVNNSPLHF TGTGCCAGCAGCTTAAGGGGGTACAGGGTAAATAATTCACCCCTCCACTTT
TRBJ1-1 NA TRBV7-7 NA CASSLREGRNTEAFF TGTGCTAGCAGCTTAAGAGAGGGTAGGAACACTGAAGCTTTCTTT
TRBJ1-1 NA TRBV5-5 NA CASSLAPGGKNTEAFF TGTGCCAGCAGCTTGGCCCCCGGAGGGAAAAACACTGAAGCTTTCTTT
TRBJ2-2 NA TRBV4-1 TRBD1 CASSRNRDRGPGELFF TGCGCCAGCAGCCGAAATCGGGACAGGGGGCCCGGGGAGCTGTTTTTT
TRBJ2-1 NA TRBV12-3/TRBV12-4 NA CASSYGGDEQFF TGTGCCAGCAGCTACGGGGGTGATGAGCAGTTCTTC
TRBJ2-7 NA TRBV4-3 NA CASSQGAAGGFYEQYF TGCGCCAGCAGCCAAGGGGCAGCAGGGGGGTTCTACGAGCAGTACTTC
TRBJ1-4 NA TRBV6-5 TRBD1 CASSSGTGRYEKLFF TGTGCCAGCAGTTCCGGGACAGGGAGATATGAAAAACTGTTTTTT
TRBJ1-1 NA TRBV5-1 NA CASRGGQLNTEAFF TGCGCCAGCAGGGGTGGACAGTTGAACACTGAAGCTTTCTTT
TRBJ1-1 NA TRBV10-2 TRBD1 CASSESMAGGYEAFF TGCGCCAGCAGTGAGTCTATGGCAGGGGGATATGAAGCTTTCTTT
TRBJ1-2 NA TRBV6-5 NA CASRLGQSNYGYTF TGTGCCAGCAGACTCGGACAGTCTAACTATGGCTACACCTTC
TRBJ1-6 NA TRBV6-5 TRBD1 CASSITGAGNSPLHF TGTGCCAGCAGTATAACAGGGGCAGGGAATTCACCCCTCCACTTT
TRBJ2-2 NA TRBV3-1/TRBV3-2 NA CASSWRTGELFF TGTGCCAGCAGCTGGAGAACCGGGGAGCTGTTTTTT
TRBJ1-2 NA TRBV7-9 NA CASSLGGSYNYGYTF TGTGCCAGCAGCTTAGGAGGTTCTTATAACTATGGCTACACCTTC
TRBJ2-2 NA TRBV4-3 TRBD1 CASSLVTGTANTGELFF TGCGCCAGCAGCCTAGTTACCGGGACAGCGAACACCGGGGAGCTGTTTTTT
TRBJ1-1 NA TRBV29-1 NA CSVSGQGQLNTEAFF TGCAGCGTTAGTGGTCAAGGACAGCTAAACACTGAAGCTTTCTTT
TRBJ2-1 NA TRBV6-2/TRBV6-3 TRBD2 CASSRGGNEQFF TGTGCCAGCAGTCGGGGGGGTAATGAGCAGTTCTTC
TRBJ2-3 NA TRBV5-6 NA CASSLDGGGDTQYF TGTGCCAGCAGCTTAGATGGGGGCGGGGATACGCAGTATTTT
TRBJ1-3 few TRBV18 NA CASSPEGGQFGNTIYF TGTGCCAGCTCACCTGAAGGGGGACAATTTGGAAACACCATATATTTT
TRBJ2-1 NA TRBV7-2 TRBD2 CASSFLAGGLVEQFF TGTGCCAGCAGCTTCTTAGCGGGGGGGCTGGTTGAGCAGTTCTTC
TRBJ1-2 once TRBV29-1 NA CSVELPSTGGYGYTF TGCAGCGTTGAATTGCCTAGCACGGGGGGCTATGGCTACACCTTC
TRBJ2-7 NA TRBV30 TRBD1 CAWSGDRGYEQYF TGTGCCTGGAGTGGGGACAGGGGCTACGAGCAGTACTTC
TRBJ1-6 few TRBV6-5 NA CASKVGGSYNSPLHF TGTGCCAGCAAGGTCGGAGGCTCCTATAATTCACCCCTCCACTTT
TRBJ1-5 NA TRBV19 NA CASRGRDSFSNQPQHF TGTGCCAGTAGAGGCCGGGACTCCTTTAGCAATCAGCCCCAGCATTTT
TRBJ1-1 NA TRBV5-6 TRBD1 CASSSDRGQGTEAFF TGTGCCAGCAGCTCGGACAGGGGGCAGGGCACTGAAGCTTTCTTT
TRBJ1-2 NA TRBV4-2 TRBD1 CASSQEPGQDPYGYTF TGTGCCAGCAGCCAAGAACCGGGACAGGATCCCTATGGCTACACCTTC
TRBJ1-1 NA TRBV18 TRBD1 CASSRQGHSNTEAFF TGTGCCAGCTCAAGACAGGGCCATTCGAACACTGAAGCTTTCTTT
TRBJ2-1 NA TRBV12-3/TRBV12-4 TRBD1 CASGQGWSNEQFF TGTGCCAGCGGACAGGGGTGGAGCAATGAGCAGTTCTTC
TRBJ2-4 once TRBV18 NA CASSHTGSAAKNIQYF TGTGCCAGCTCACATACGGGGTCGGCAGCCAAAAACATTCAGTACTTC
TRBJ1-2 once TRBV6-5 NA CASSFPGGGYTF TGTGCCAGCAGTTTTCCCGGAGGAGGCTACACCTTC
TRBJ2-2 NA TRBV19 NA CASSIQTGNTGELFF TGTGCCAGTAGTATCCAGACAGGGAACACCGGGGAGCTGTTTTTT
TRBJ1-4 NA TRBV9 NA CASSVGQGLEKLFF TGTGCCAGCAGCGTAGGTCAGGGACTGGAAAAACTGTTTTTT
TRBJ2-7 few TRBV7-9 TRBD1 CASSADRAHEQYF TGTGCCAGCAGCGCCGACAGGGCCCACGAGCAGTACTTC
TRBJ1-2 NA TRBV20-1 NA CSPGDSGGYTF TGCAGCCCGGGAGACTCCGGTGGCTACACCTTC
TRBJ1-2 NA TRBV24-1 NA CATSPGRWQRADYGYTF TGTGCCACCAGTCCTGGGAGGTGGCAGAGGGCTGACTATGGCTACACCTTC
TRBJ2-7 NA TRBV5-1 NA CASSYEQASYEQYF TGCGCCAGCAGCTACGAACAGGCCTCCTACGAGCAGTACTTC
TRBJ2-7 few TRBV19 NA CASSATYLSEQYF TGTGCCAGTAGTGCAACTTACCTGAGCGAGCAGTACTTC
TRBJ2-5 NA TRBV2 TRBD2 CASNGGGRETQYF TGTGCCAGCAATGGCGGGGGGCGGGAGACCCAGTACTTC
TRBJ1-1 few TRBV21-1 NA CASSKVFYWGQGTEAFF NA
TRBJ2-2 NA TRBV5-1 TRBD1 CASSFRQGGTGELFF TGCGCCAGCAGCTTTAGACAGGGGGGCACCGGGGAGCTGTTTTTT
TRBJ2-3 NA TRBV5-1 TRBD2 CASSTGLAGSADTQYF TGCGCCAGCAGCACGGGACTAGCGGGTAGCGCAGATACGCAGTATTTT
TRBJ1-1 NA TRBV7-3 NA CASSPGDFTEAFF TGTGCCAGCTCCCCGGGGGACTTCACTGAAGCTTTCTTT
TRBJ1-3 once TRBV6-6 NA CASSQDAGVGGNTIYF TGTGCCAGCTCCCAAGATGCGGGTGTAGGTGGAAACACCATATATTTT
TRBJ2-2 NA TRBV19 NA CASSIVSDTGELFF TGTGCCAGTAGTATAGTTTCGGACACCGGGGAGCTGTTTTTT
TRBJ1-3 NA TRBV19 NA CASSISSGTGNTIYF TGTGCCAGTAGTATATCTTCAGGGACTGGAAACACCATATATTTT
TRBJ2-7 NA TRBV29-1 NA CSVGHRGEQYF TGCAGCGTTGGACATCGGGGAGAGCAGTACTTC
TRBJ2-1 NA TRBV29-1 NA CSVVQTYNEQFF TGCAGCGTTGTTCAGACTTACAATGAGCAGTTCTTC
TRBJ2-3 NA TRBV6-2/TRBV6-3 NA CASSYGGGTDTQYF TGTGCCAGCAGTTACGGCGGGGGCACAGATACGCAGTATTTT
TRBJ1-4 NA TRBV2 NA CASQLSGGGRNEKLFF TGTGCCAGCCAACTCTCTGGGGGCGGCCGGAATGAAAAACTGTTTTTT
TRBJ1-5 NA TRBV2 NA CASSASATAGGNQPQHF TGTGCCAGCAGTGCCAGTGCTACTGCAGGGGGCAATCAGCCCCAGCATTTT
TRBJ1-5 NA TRBV5-1 NA CASSLTGDSNQPQHF TGCGCCAGCAGCTTGACGGGGGATAGCAATCAGCCCCAGCATTTT
TRBJ1-4 NA TRBV5-8 TRBD1 CASRPTGEKLFF TGTGCCAGCAGACCGACAGGGGAAAAACTGTTTTTT